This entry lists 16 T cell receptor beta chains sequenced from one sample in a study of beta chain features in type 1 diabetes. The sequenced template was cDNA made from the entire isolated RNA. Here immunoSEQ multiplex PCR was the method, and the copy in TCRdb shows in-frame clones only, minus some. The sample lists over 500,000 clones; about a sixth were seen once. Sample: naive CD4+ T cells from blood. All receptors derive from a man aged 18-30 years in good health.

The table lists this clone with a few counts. The DNA of the CDR3 is TGTGCCAGCAGCGTAGCGACAGGGTTGGGCACTGAAGCTTTCTTT. It specifies CASSVATGLGTEAFF. The V call is TRBV9, the J call TRBJ1-1; 7 bases agree with TRBD1. Germline assignment: CDR1 SGDLS and CDR2 YYNGEE. Trimming removed 0 bases from V and 4 bases from J; junction bases left unmatched: 6. There are 15 residues in the CDR3.

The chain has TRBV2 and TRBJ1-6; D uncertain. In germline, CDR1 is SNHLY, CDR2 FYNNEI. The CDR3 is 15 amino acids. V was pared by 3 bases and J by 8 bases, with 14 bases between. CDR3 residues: CASSDRTGRYSPLHF. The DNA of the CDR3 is TGTGCCAGCAGTGACCGGACCGGGAGATATTCACCCCTCCACTTT.

The CDR3 bases are TGCGCCAGCAGCCAAGAGGGAAGAACCGCTCTTGGATCACCCCTCCACTTT. Residues: CASSQEGRTALGSPLHF. The gene calls are TRBV4-3 and TRBJ1-6, with unresolved D. The ends were cut back, 0 bases at V and 10 bases at J, with 19 bases in the middle. Germline CDR1 and CDR2: LGHNA and YSLEER. This CDR3 is built from 17 residues.

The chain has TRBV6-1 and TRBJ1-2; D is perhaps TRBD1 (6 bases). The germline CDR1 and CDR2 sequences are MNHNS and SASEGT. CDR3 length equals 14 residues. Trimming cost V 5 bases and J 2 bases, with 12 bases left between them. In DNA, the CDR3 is TGTGCCAGCAGTACCGCCACAGGGAACTATGGCTACACCTTC. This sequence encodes CASSTATGNYGYTF.

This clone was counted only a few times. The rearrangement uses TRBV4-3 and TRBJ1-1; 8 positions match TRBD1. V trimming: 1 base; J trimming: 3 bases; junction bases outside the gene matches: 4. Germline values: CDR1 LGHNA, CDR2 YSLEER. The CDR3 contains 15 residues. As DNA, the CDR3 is TGCGCCAGCAGCCAAGTTGGACAGGGTTACACTGAAGCTTTCTTT. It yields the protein CASSQVGQGYTEAFF.

The CDR3 sequence: CAWSVLGNSPLHF. The CDR3 DNA reads TGTGCCTGGAGTGTACTGGGTAATTCACCCCTCCACTTT. This sequence joins TRBV30 and TRBJ1-6; D is undetermined. CDR1 and CDR2 (germline): GTSNPN, SVGIG (reference sequence). The CDR3 runs 13 residues. Trimming pared 0 bases from V and 6 bases from J, leaving 6 bases between.

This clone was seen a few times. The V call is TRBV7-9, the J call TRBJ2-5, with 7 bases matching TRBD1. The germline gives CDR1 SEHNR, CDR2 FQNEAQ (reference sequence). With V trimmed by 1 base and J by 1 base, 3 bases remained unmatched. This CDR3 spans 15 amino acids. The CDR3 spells CASSLDGQVQETQYF. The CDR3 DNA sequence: TGTGCCAGCAGCTTAGACGGACAGGTCCAAGAGACCCAGTACTTC.

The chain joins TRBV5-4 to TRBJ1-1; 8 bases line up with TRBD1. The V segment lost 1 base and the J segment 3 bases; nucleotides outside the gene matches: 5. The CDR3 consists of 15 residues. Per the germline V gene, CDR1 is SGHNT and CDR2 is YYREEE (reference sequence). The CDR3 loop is CASSLNTGGDTEAFF. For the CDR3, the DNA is TGTGCCAGCAGCTTGAACACAGGGGGTGACACTGAAGCTTTCTTT.

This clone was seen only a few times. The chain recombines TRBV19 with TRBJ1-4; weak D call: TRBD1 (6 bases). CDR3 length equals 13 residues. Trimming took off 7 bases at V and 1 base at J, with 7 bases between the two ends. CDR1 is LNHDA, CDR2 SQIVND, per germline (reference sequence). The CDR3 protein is CASKQGTNEKLFF. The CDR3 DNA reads TGTGCCAGTAAACAGGGAACTAATGAAAAACTGTTTTTT.

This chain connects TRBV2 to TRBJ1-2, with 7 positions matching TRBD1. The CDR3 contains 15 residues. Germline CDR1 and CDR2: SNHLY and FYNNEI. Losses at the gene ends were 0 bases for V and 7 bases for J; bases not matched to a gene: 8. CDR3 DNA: TGTGCCAGCAGTGAAGCGCCCAGGGGGGCGGGTGGCTACACCTTC. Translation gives CASSEAPRGAGGYTF.

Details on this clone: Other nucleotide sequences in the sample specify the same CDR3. The CDR3 DNA sequence: TGTGCCAGCAGCTTCGGAGTACAAGAGACCCAGTACTTC. Translated: CASSFGVQETQYF. The chain is built from TRBV28 and TRBJ2-5; D is unclear. Germline lookup yields CDR1 MDHEN and CDR2 SYDVKM. The CDR3 loop spans 13 amino acids. The V end was cut by 6 bases, the J end by 2 bases, with 10 bases between.

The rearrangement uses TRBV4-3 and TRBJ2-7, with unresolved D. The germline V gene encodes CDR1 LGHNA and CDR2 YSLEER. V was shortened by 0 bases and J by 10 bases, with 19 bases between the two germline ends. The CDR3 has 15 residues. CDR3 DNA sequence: TGCGCCAGCAGCCAAGAGGAGACGACACCCTCCCCTCAGTACTTC. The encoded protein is CASSQEETTPSPQYF.

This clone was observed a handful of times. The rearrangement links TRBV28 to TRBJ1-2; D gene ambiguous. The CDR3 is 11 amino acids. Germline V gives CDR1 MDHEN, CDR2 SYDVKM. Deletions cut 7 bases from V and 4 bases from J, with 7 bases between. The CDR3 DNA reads TGTGCCAGCACGGGGTTCTATGGCTACACCTTC. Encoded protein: CASTGFYGYTF.

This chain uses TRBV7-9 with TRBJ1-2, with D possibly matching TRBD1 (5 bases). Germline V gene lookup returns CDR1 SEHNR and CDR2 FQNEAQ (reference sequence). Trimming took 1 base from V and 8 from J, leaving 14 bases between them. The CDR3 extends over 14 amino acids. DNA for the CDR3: TGTGCCAGCAGCTTAGGGGGCAGCTATCTCGGCTACACCTTC. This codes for CASSLGGSYLGYTF.

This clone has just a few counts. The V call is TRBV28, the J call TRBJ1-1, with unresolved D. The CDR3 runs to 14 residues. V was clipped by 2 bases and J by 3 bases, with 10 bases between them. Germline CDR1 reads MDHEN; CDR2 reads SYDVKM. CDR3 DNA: TGTGCCAGCAGTTTACGGTCAGAGTACACTGAAGCTTTCTTT. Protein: CASSLRSEYTEAFF.

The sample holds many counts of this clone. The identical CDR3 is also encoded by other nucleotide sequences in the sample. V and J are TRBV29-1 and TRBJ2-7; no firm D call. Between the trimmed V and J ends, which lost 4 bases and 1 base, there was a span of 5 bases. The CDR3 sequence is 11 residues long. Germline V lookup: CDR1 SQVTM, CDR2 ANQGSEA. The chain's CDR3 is CSVGQSYEQYF. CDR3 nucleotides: TGCAGCGTTGGCCAGTCCTACGAGCAGTACTTC.